This T cell receptor beta chain derives from a study of cytomegalovirus exposure and HLA in healthy donors. Study-wide results and limits: Presence/absence analyses supposed approximately even sequencing depth among donors. There was a cluster of highly shared sequence variants that was likely a sequencing artifact. Some TCR beta chains (more than 150 of them) were listed as cytomegalovirus-associated.

In germline, CDR1 is MGHRA, CDR2 YSYEKL. CDR3 length equals 15 residues. Germline trimming cut 1 base from V and 3 bases from J; bases unmatched to any gene: 3. This cohort consisted of healthy bone marrow donors. PCR involved 60 Vbeta and 13 Jbeta primers. The repertoire was sequenced with immunoSEQ multiplex PCR; TCRdb's copy has only in-frame clones and lacks some. The sample records about 110,000 clones, more than 65% being singletons. Regarding this clone: Its cognate antigen is unknown.

Sequenced input: PBMCs. V gene TRBV4-1 combines with J gene TRBJ1-2; TRBD1 matches at 9 bases. The origin of this receptor is a boy between 10 and 17 years old in good health and CMV-seronegative. As DNA, the CDR3 is TGCGCCAGCAGCCAAGTAGGACAGGGGCACTATGGCTACACCTTC. It encodes CASSQVGQGHYGYTF.